Listed below are T cell receptor beta chains from one sample, sequenced in a study of cytomegalovirus exposure and HLA in healthy donors. Clones were sequenced by immunoSEQ multiplex PCR, and TCRdb holds only the in-frame ones, with some missing. The table lists 100,000 to 150,000 clones, around 74% of them singletons. The sequenced sample consisted of PBMCs. Receptor source: a woman aged 50 to 65 in good health and CMV-seropositive. Both conserved end residues are part of each CDR3. D genes are given only for firm matches. Size is omitted from some rows. Given values are once, few, many or a class for expanded clones.

v_call: TRBV7-8; clone_size: few; d_call: TRBD1; j_call: TRBJ2-1; cdr3_nt: TGTGCCAGCAGCTTCTCAGGGGGTTTAGGCGAGCAGTTCTTC; cdr3_aa: CASSFSGGLGEQFF
v_call: TRBV2; clone_size: -; d_call: -; j_call: TRBJ1-5; cdr3_nt: TGTGCCAGCAGTGCCGGTCCAGCCAGAGGGTCTTATAGCAATCAGCCCCAGCATTTT; cdr3_aa: CASSAGPARGSYSNQPQHF
v_call: TRBV5-1; clone_size: -; d_call: -; j_call: TRBJ2-2; cdr3_nt: TGCGCCAGCAGCTTGCGAGTTGGAGACAGCCCCGTTTTTTTT; cdr3_aa: CASSLRVGDSPVFF
v_call: TRBV2; clone_size: -; d_call: TRBD1; j_call: TRBJ1-2; cdr3_nt: TGTGCCAGCAGTGAGGACAGGGTGTATGGCTACACCTTC; cdr3_aa: CASSEDRVYGYTF
v_call: TRBV5-4; clone_size: -; d_call: -; j_call: TRBJ2-5; cdr3_nt: TGTGCCAGCAGCGCCGACTCCGGGACAAGGGTCGGGACCCAGTACTTC; cdr3_aa: CASSADSGTRVGTQYF
v_call: TRBV5-6; clone_size: few; d_call: -; j_call: TRBJ2-7; cdr3_nt: TGTGCCAGCAGCTTGGCGGGCGAGCAGTACTTC; cdr3_aa: CASSLAGEQYF
v_call: TRBV19; clone_size: few; d_call: TRBD1; j_call: TRBJ1-5; cdr3_nt: TGTGCCAGTAGTAAGGGACCCAACAGGGGGACGGTTATTCAGCCCCAGCATTTT; cdr3_aa: CASSKGPNRGTVIQPQHF
v_call: TRBV23-1; clone_size: -; d_call: TRBD1; j_call: TRBJ2-7; cdr3_nt: TGCGCCAGCATGTCCGACAGGGGCCTATCCTACGAGCAGTACTTC; cdr3_aa: CASMSDRGLSYEQYF
v_call: TRBV6-6; clone_size: -; d_call: TRBD1; j_call: TRBJ2-3; cdr3_nt: TGTGCCAGCAGTTACTCTCCTTCCGGGACAGAAACGCAGTATTTT; cdr3_aa: CASSYSPSGTETQYF
v_call: TRBV19; clone_size: -; d_call: TRBD2; j_call: TRBJ2-3; cdr3_nt: TGTGCCAGTAGTATAGATGTTCTAGCGGGGTTCACAGATACGCAGTATTTT; cdr3_aa: CASSIDVLAGFTDTQYF
v_call: TRBV6-6; clone_size: -; d_call: TRBD1; j_call: TRBJ1-2; cdr3_nt: TGTGCCAGCAGCGCAACAGGGGGGAAGGGCTACACCTTC; cdr3_aa: CASSATGGKGYTF
v_call: TRBV5-1; clone_size: -; d_call: TRBD1; j_call: TRBJ2-4; cdr3_nt: TGCGCCAGCAGCCAGGGACAGGGGGGGAACATTCAGTACTTC; cdr3_aa: CASSQGQGGNIQYF
v_call: TRBV5-4; clone_size: -; d_call: TRBD1; j_call: TRBJ2-3; cdr3_nt: TGTGCCAGCAGTTCCGACAGGGAGTCCACAGATACGCAGTATTTT; cdr3_aa: CASSSDRESTDTQYF
v_call: TRBV7-8; clone_size: -; d_call: -; j_call: TRBJ2-1; cdr3_nt: TGTGCCAGCAGCAAGGACAGATACAATGAGCAGTTCTTC; cdr3_aa: CASSKDRYNEQFF
v_call: TRBV6-4; clone_size: -; d_call: TRBD1; j_call: TRBJ1-1; cdr3_nt: TGTGCCAGCAGAAGACAGGGGGGGGCTGAAGCTTTCTTT; cdr3_aa: CASRRQGGAEAFF
v_call: TRBV9; clone_size: -; d_call: TRBD1; j_call: TRBJ2-5; cdr3_nt: TGTGCCAGCAGCGTGACCTCGGGACAGAGCCAAGAGACCCAGTACTTC; cdr3_aa: CASSVTSGQSQETQYF
v_call: TRBV19; clone_size: -; d_call: TRBD2; j_call: TRBJ2-3; cdr3_nt: TGTGCCAGTAGTCCGACTAGCGGGTTCTCAGATACGCAGTATTTT; cdr3_aa: CASSPTSGFSDTQYF
v_call: TRBV6-4; clone_size: -; d_call: TRBD1; j_call: TRBJ1-1; cdr3_nt: TGTGCCAGCAGCCGGGACAGGGTCGGTGAAGCTTTCTTT; cdr3_aa: CASSRDRVGEAFF
v_call: TRBV5-4; clone_size: few; d_call: TRBD1; j_call: TRBJ1-1; cdr3_nt: TGTGCCAGCAGCTTAGGACAGGGGCGGACTGAAGCTTTCTTT; cdr3_aa: CASSLGQGRTEAFF
v_call: TRBV6-5; clone_size: -; d_call: -; j_call: TRBJ2-1; cdr3_nt: TGTGCCAGCGGGATGGGGGGAGGTGAGCAGTTCTTC; cdr3_aa: CASGMGGGEQFF
v_call: TRBV5-6; clone_size: few; d_call: -; j_call: TRBJ1-2; cdr3_nt: TGTGCCAGCAGCTTCAGGGATAACTATGGCTACACCTTC; cdr3_aa: CASSFRDNYGYTF
v_call: TRBV4-2; clone_size: -; d_call: TRBD2; j_call: TRBJ2-3; cdr3_nt: TGTGCCAGCAGCCTTGGACTAGCGGGGACTACGCAGTATTTT; cdr3_aa: CASSLGLAGTTQYF
v_call: TRBV16; clone_size: few; d_call: TRBD1; j_call: TRBJ1-2; cdr3_nt: TGTGCCAGCAGACAGGGGGCGCGGGGCTACACCTTC; cdr3_aa: CASRQGARGYTF
v_call: TRBV15; clone_size: -; d_call: -; j_call: TRBJ1-6; cdr3_nt: TGTGCCACCAGCAGAGTGAGGCAGACTAATTCACCCCTCCACTTT; cdr3_aa: CATSRVRQTNSPLHF
v_call: TRBV18; clone_size: -; d_call: -; j_call: TRBJ1-6; cdr3_nt: TGTGCCAGCTCACCCTTAGCGGCCACTTGGAATTCACCCCTCCACTTT; cdr3_aa: CASSPLAATWNSPLHF
v_call: TRBV6-5; clone_size: -; d_call: TRBD1; j_call: TRBJ1-2; cdr3_nt: TGTGCCAGCAGAAACAGGGGGCTGAAGTATGGCTACACCTTC; cdr3_aa: CASRNRGLKYGYTF
v_call: TRBV6-5; clone_size: once; d_call: TRBD2; j_call: TRBJ2-7; cdr3_nt: TGTGCCACCGGGTCGGCGGGGGAGCTCCGTTACGAGCAGTACTTC; cdr3_aa: CATGSAGELRYEQYF
v_call: TRBV9; clone_size: once; d_call: TRBD2; j_call: TRBJ2-3; cdr3_nt: TGTGCCAGCAGCGTAGGTCCTAGCGGGGATCGGGATACGCAGTATTTT; cdr3_aa: CASSVGPSGDRDTQYF
v_call: TRBV20-1; clone_size: -; d_call: -; j_call: TRBJ1-1; cdr3_nt: TGCAGTGCTAGGATACAGGGTACGGCTTTCTTT; cdr3_aa: CSARIQGTAFF
v_call: TRBV6-6; clone_size: -; d_call: TRBD1; j_call: TRBJ2-7; cdr3_nt: TGTGCCAGCAGTTACACTGGACAGGGCCGAGGCGAGCAGTACTTC; cdr3_aa: CASSYTGQGRGEQYF
v_call: TRBV6-9; clone_size: few; d_call: -; j_call: TRBJ2-7; cdr3_nt: TGTGCCAGCAACGGAGGACAGTCCTACGAGCAGTACTTC; cdr3_aa: CASNGGQSYEQYF